This T cell receptor beta chain was sequenced during a study of regulatory T cells in long-lasting Graves disease. Study context: Antithyroid drug use was under 3 months in newly diagnosed Graves' patients. Study-level findings and limits: Persistent patients shared more public clonotypes (approximately 2,700) than newly diagnosed patients (under 1,000).

This clonotype was observed at least ten times. Its antigen remains unknown. One junction end disagrees with the germline gene, perhaps due to a read error. As for time point: newly diagnosed GD, antithyroid drugs for less than 3 months. TCR sequences were obtained from RNA taken from PBMCs. Researchers made TCR beta libraries by using iRepertoire HTBI primers and running Arm-PCR on CDR3 regions. Via MiXCR, TCRdb re-called the multiplex PCR reads, giving one row per CDR3 protein. This sample carries around 400,000 distinct CDR3 sequences, roughly 16% of them seen once, and the ten largest clones take around a fifth. The material sequenced was peripheral blood mononuclear cells (PBMCs), taken at new diagnosis, from a patient treated with antithyroid drugs. This TCR derives from a female donor with Graves disease.

CDR3 protein: CASSSFGLAGMWNEQLF. In nucleotides, the CDR3 is TGTGCCAGCAGCAGCTTTGGACTAGCGGGAATGTGGAATGAGCAGCTCTTC. The chain is built from TRBV12-3 or TRBV12-4 and TRBJ2-1, with 12 bases aligning to TRBD2. The CDR3 has 17 amino acids.